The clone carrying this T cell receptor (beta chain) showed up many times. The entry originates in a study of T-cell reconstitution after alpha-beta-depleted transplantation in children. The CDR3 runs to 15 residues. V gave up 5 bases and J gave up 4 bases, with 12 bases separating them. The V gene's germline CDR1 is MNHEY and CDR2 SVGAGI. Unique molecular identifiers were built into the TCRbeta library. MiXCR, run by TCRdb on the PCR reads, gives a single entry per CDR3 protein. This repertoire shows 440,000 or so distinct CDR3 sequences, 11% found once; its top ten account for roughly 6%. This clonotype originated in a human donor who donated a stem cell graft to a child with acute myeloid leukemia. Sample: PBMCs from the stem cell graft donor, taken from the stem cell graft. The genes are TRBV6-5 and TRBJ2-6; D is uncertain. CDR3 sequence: CASSLSDKGANVLTF. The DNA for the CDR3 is TGTGCCAGCAGTCTTTCGGATAAGGGGGCCAACGTCCTGACTTTC.